A single sample is the source of the 9 T cell receptor beta chains below, sequenced in a study of shared clonotypes between healthy human individuals. Repertoires were generated with immunoSEQ multiplex PCR, while TCRdb's copy carries only in-frame clones and drops some. Of 950,000 to 1,300,000 clones in the sample, around 74% were seen once. Sequenced input: memory CD4+ T cells sorted from blood. Subset here: CD45RA-negative fraction. All receptors derive from a man aged 18 to 35 in good health.

The chain links TRBV2 to TRBJ2-7, with a possible D match to TRBD2 (5 bases). Germline V gene lookup returns CDR1 SNHLY and CDR2 FYNNEI. CDR3 length: 11 amino acids. Trimming took 4 bases from V and 7 from J, leaving 8 bases between them. CDR3: CASSGAVEQYF. As DNA, the CDR3 is TGTGCCAGCAGTGGAGCGGTAGAGCAGTACTTC.

In nucleotides, the CDR3 is TGTGCCAGCAGTCCGGACAGATACGAGCAGTACTTC. Protein sequence: CASSPDRYEQYF. The chain combines TRBV6-1 with TRBJ2-7, with D possibly TRBD1 on 6 matching bases. Germline CDR1 reads MNHNS; CDR2 reads SASEGT. V shed 5 bases and J shed 4 bases, with 9 bases lying between them. The CDR3 runs to 12 residues.

Only one count was recorded for this clone. The J gene is TRBJ1-2, the V gene TRBV5-8; D remains ambiguous. CDR1 SGHTS and CDR2 YDEGEE come from the germline V gene. The CDR3 extends over 12 amino acids. V was shortened by 0 bases and J by 9 bases, with 9 bases between the two germline ends. The DNA for the CDR3 is TGTGCCAGCAGCTTGGTTAGGGTGAGCTACACCTTC. Translation gives CASSLVRVSYTF.

In nucleotides, the CDR3 is TGCAGCGTTGAAGATGAGGGACAGGGGGCGACCACTGAAGCTTTCTTT. Its protein is CSVEDEGQGATTEAFF. This chain joins TRBV29-1 and TRBJ1-1; 12 bases match TRBD1. There are 16 residues in the CDR3. The V gene end was trimmed by 0 bases and the J gene end by 4 bases; junction bases not matched to a gene: 6. Germline V gene sequence: CDR1 SQVTM, CDR2 ANQGSEA.

The chain couples TRBV18 to TRBJ2-3; D unresolved. In germline, CDR1 is KGHSH, CDR2 LQKENI. The V and J ends lost 2 bases and 6 bases respectively, with 6 bases between them. This CDR3 contains 12 residues. The CDR3 DNA reads TGTGCCAGCTCACCAAACTTGGATACGCAGTATTTT. The encoded protein is CASSPNLDTQYF.

With regard to this clone: With only one base between it and a far larger clone, this is likely a read error. This rearrangement joins TRBV6-6 to TRBJ1-5; 10 bases map to TRBD1. CDR3 length equals 16 residues. After removal of 7 bases from V and 5 bases from J, the junction contained 11 bases not matched to a gene. Germline-derived CDR1 and CDR2 are MNHNY and SVGAGI (reference sequence). The CDR3 nucleotides read TGTGCCAGCAACTCCCGGCAGACAGGGGGCGATCAGCCCCAGCATTTT. Protein: CASNSRQTGGDQPQHF.

The chain has TRBV5-1 and TRBJ2-6; D tentatively fits TRBD1 or TRBD2 (7 bases each). V lost 0 bases, J lost 4 bases, and 20 bases lay in between. This CDR3 is 19 amino acids long. Germline V CDR1 and CDR2: SGHRS, YFSETQ. This CDR3 is CASSLEWEGALKGANVLTF. CDR3 nucleotides: TGCGCCAGCAGCTTGGAGTGGGAGGGGGCGTTAAAAGGGGCCAACGTCCTGACTTTC. Using reference TRBV5-1 and TRBJ2-6 for the parts outside the CDR3, the full variable domain is KAGVTQTPRYLIKTRGQQVTLSCSPISGHRSVSWYQQTPGQGLQFLFEYFSETQRNKGNFPGRFSGRQFSNSRSEMNVSTLELGDSALYLCASSLEWEGALKGANVLTFGAGSRLTVL.

Points on this clone: This same CDR3 is encoded by further DNA sequences in the sample. The rearrangement uses TRBV5-1 and TRBJ2-1; TRBD2 agrees at 10 bases. CDR1 SGHRS and CDR2 YFSETQ come from the germline V gene. The CDR3 runs to 15 residues. The V and J ends lost 2 bases and 4 bases, in that order; junction bases with no gene match: 3. CDR3 coding DNA: TGCGCCAGCAGCTTACGACTAGCGGGTTACAATGAGCAGTTCTTC. This codes for CASSLRLAGYNEQFF.

This rearrangement joins TRBV7-2 to TRBJ2-1; TRBD2 is a possible D gene (5 bases). CDR3 length: 15 residues. V lost 6 bases and J 8 bases, leaving 20 bases between the germline ends. CDR1 and CDR2 (germline): SGHTA, FQGNSA. CDR3 coding DNA: TGTGCCAGCAGTACGGACTCCAATCCGTGGTATGAGCAGTTCTTC. It translates to CASSTDSNPWYEQFF.